These 13 T cell receptor beta chains were sequenced from one sample in a study of cytomegalovirus exposure and HLA in healthy donors. The PCR had 60 Vbeta and 13 Jbeta primers. Sequencing used immunoSEQ multiplex PCR; TCRdb keeps in-frame clones, though not all of them. The top ten clones hold 2.7% of a sample with over 200,000 clones, 75% to 85% of them seen once. The sample was PBMCs. These receptors all stem from an older woman in good health and CMV-seropositive.

This sequence joins TRBV2 and TRBJ2-5; perhaps TRBD2 as D (6 bases). Near its end, the DNA agrees better with TRBJ2-7, so the J call may be wrong. This CDR3 has 15 residues. CDR1 and CDR2 (germline): SNHLY, FYNNEI. In DNA form, the CDR3 reads TGTGCCAGCAGTGAAGATACTAGCTGGTCCTACGAGCAGTACTTC. Translating gives CASSEDTSWSYEQYF.

This rearrangement joins TRBV2 to TRBJ1-1; TRBD1 agrees at 8 bases. The germline V gene encodes CDR1 SNHLY and CDR2 FYNNEI. The CDR3 contains 15 residues. V gave up 6 bases and J gave up 1 base; unmatched junction bases: 7. CDR3 region: CASSVYGTGNTEAFF. Written as DNA, the CDR3 is TGTGCCAGCAGCGTCTATGGGACAGGGAACACTGAAGCTTTCTTT.

J is TRBJ1-6 and V is TRBV2; D is possibly TRBD1 (5 bases). This CDR3 has 14 amino acids. The V gene's germline CDR1 is SNHLY and CDR2 FYNNEI. Trimming cost V 6 bases and J 8 bases, with 14 bases left between them. DNA of the CDR3: TGTGCCAGCAGCCTAGACAGAAAGGATTCACCCCTCCACTTT. This codes for CASSLDRKDSPLHF. The full variable domain, its missing parts supplied by reference TRBV2 and TRBJ1-6, is EPEVTQTPSHQVTQMGQEVILRCVPISNHLYFYWYRQILGQKVEFLVSFYNNEISEKSEIFDDQFSVERPDGSNFTLKIRSTKLEDSAMYFCASSLDRKDSPLHFGNGTRLTVT.

V usage is TRBV9 and J usage is TRBJ1-4, with TRBD1 identical over 10 bases. V gave up 4 bases and J gave up 8 bases; unmatched junction bases: 11. The CDR3 has 16 residues. From germline, CDR1 is SGDLS and CDR2 YYNGEE. CDR3 in amino acids: CASSITGGQGNEKLFF. Here the CDR3 DNA reads TGTGCCAGCAGCATAACTGGGGGACAGGGGAACGAAAAACTGTTTTTT. Full variable domain (rest looked up from reference TRBV9 and TRBJ1-4): DSGVTQTPKHLITATGQRVTLRCSPRSGDLSVYWYQQSLDQGLQFLIQYYNGEERAKGNILERFSAQQFPDLHSELNLSSLELGDSALYFCASSITGGQGNEKLFFGSGTQLSVL.

This chain joins TRBV29-1 and TRBJ2-1, with a tentative D call TRBD2 (7 bases). The V end was cut by 6 bases, the J end by 12 bases, with 27 bases between. The CDR3 totals 15 residues. Germline V CDR1 and CDR2: SQVTM, ANQGSEA. This CDR3 reads CSVDHWAGADGLQFF. CDR3 DNA: TGCAGCGTCGACCACTGGGCGGGGGCGGATGGTTTGCAGTTCTTC.

Of note for this clone: The junction does not match germline at one end; this may be a read error. This chain links TRBV7-9 with TRBJ1-1; the D is unclear. Per the germline V gene, CDR1 is SEHNR and CDR2 is FQNEAQ (reference sequence). CDR3 length: 13 residues. Here the CDR3 DNA reads TGTTCCAGCAGCTCCACCGGGGAGGCTGAAGCTTTCTTT. As protein: CSSSSTGEAEAFF.

The rearrangement links TRBV30 to TRBJ2-2, with 7 bases fitting TRBD1. V gave up 4 bases and J gave up 5 bases; unmatched junction bases: 4. The CDR3 runs to 13 residues. Germline assignment: CDR1 GTSNPN and CDR2 SVGIG (reference sequence). The CDR3 loop reads CAWNRGTTGELFF. For the CDR3, the DNA is TGTGCCTGGAACAGGGGTACAACCGGGGAGCTGTTTTTT. The whole variable domain, remainder taken from reference TRBV30 and TRBJ2-2, is SQTIHQWPATLVQPVGSPLSLECTVEGTSNPNLYWYRQAAGRGLQLLFYSVGIGQISSEVPQNLSASRPQDRQFILSSKKLLLSDSGFYLCAWNRGTTGELFFGEGSRLTVL.

This chain links TRBV7-2 with TRBJ2-7; TRBD2 agrees at 9 bases. Germline CDR1 is SGHTA and CDR2 is FQGNSA. The ends lost 6 bases at V and 2 bases at J; junction bases unmatched: 8. The CDR3 consists of 15 residues. The CDR3 nucleotides are TGTGCCAGCAGGGTAATAGCGGGGGAGACCTACGAGCAGTACTTC. Translated: CASRVIAGETYEQYF.

This clone was observed once. The rearrangement joins TRBV5-4 to TRBJ2-5; 9 bases fit TRBD2. Germline-derived CDR1 and CDR2 are SGHNT and YYREEE (reference sequence). J was trimmed by 2 bases and V by 4 bases; bases with no gene match: 9. CDR3 length: 16 residues. As DNA, the CDR3 is TGTGCCAGCAGCGGCGGGGGGGGACGGAAACAAGAGACCCAGTACTTC. Translation: CASSGGGGRKQETQYF.

The chain joins TRBV2 to TRBJ2-4; TRBD2 aligns across 13 bases. The V gene end was trimmed by 6 bases and the J gene end by 0 bases; junction bases not matched to a gene: 11. CDR1 and CDR2 (germline): SNHLY, FYNNEI. CDR3 length equals 19 residues. The CDR3 is CASRGTGTSGVLAKNIQYF. The CDR3 DNA is TGTGCCAGCAGGGGTACCGGGACTAGCGGGGTTTTAGCCAAAAACATTCAGTACTTC.

V and J are TRBV4-3 and TRBJ2-7; 10 nucleotides match TRBD2. There are 17 residues in the CDR3. V was pared by 0 bases and J by 7 bases, with 12 bases of the junction left unmatched. CDR1 is LGHNA, CDR2 YSLEER, per germline. Here the CDR3 DNA reads TGCGCCAGCAGCCAAGATTTGAGCGGGGGGGGCGGAAGGGAGCAGTACTTC. It is translated as CASSQDLSGGGGREQYF.

The J gene is TRBJ1-1, the V gene TRBV28; 7 nucleotides line up with TRBD1. CDR3 size: 14 residues. Unmatched junction bases numbered 10, after V lost 8 bases and J lost 4 bases. CDR1 MDHEN and CDR2 SYDVKM come from the germline V gene. This CDR3 reads CASGKGQKATEAFF. As DNA, the CDR3 is TGTGCCAGCGGGAAGGGACAGAAAGCCACTGAAGCTTTCTTT.

The chain uses TRBV7-6 and TRBJ1-2, with TRBD1 as a possible D gene (5 bases). Germline CDR1 and CDR2: SGHVS and FNYEAQ. The CDR3 covers 16 residues. V was pared by 1 base and J by 4 bases, with 16 bases between. The CDR3 here is CASSLEPKGIGYGYTF. CDR3 bases: TGTGCCAGCAGCTTAGAGCCCAAGGGGATAGGCTATGGCTACACCTTC. Drawing the rest from reference TRBV7-6 and TRBJ1-2, the complete variable domain is GAGVSQSPRYKVTKRGQDVALRCDPISGHVSLYWYRQALGQGPEFLTYFNYEAQQDKSGLPNDRFSAERPEGSISTLTIQRTEQRDSAMYRCASSLEPKGIGYGYTFGSGTRLTVV.